Each of the 22 T cell receptor beta chains below was sequenced from the same sample in a study of blood T cell repertoires in COVID-19. This table comes from immunoSEQ multiplex PCR, and its TCRdb copy is limited to in-frame clones, with some not included. This sample has roughly 150,000 clones, with approximately 85% found just once. The material sequenced was peripheral blood. These TCRs come from a woman between 45 and 60 years old with COVID-19, enrolled during active disease.

The V gene is TRBV7-8, the J gene TRBJ1-3, with 9 nucleotides matching TRBD1. The length of the CDR3 is 17 residues. Germline V gives CDR1 SGHVS, CDR2 FQNEAQ. With V trimmed by 5 bases and J by 3 bases, 11 bases remained unmatched. The CDR3 spells CASSTAPGQGFGNTIYF. CDR3 DNA: TGTGCCAGCAGCACGGCTCCGGGACAGGGTTTTGGAAACACCATATATTTT.

J is TRBJ2-2 and V is TRBV4-1, with 7 bases identical to TRBD1. Germline CDR1 and CDR2: MGHRA and YSYEKL. J gave up 0 bases and V 3 bases, and 4 bases lay outside the gene matches. The length of the CDR3 is 16 residues. CDR3 loop: CASSQPGQTNTGELFF. In DNA form, the CDR3 reads TGCGCCAGCAGCCAGCCGGGACAGACGAACACCGGGGAGCTGTTTTTT.

V usage is TRBV15 and J usage is TRBJ2-2; a possible D gene is TRBD1 (5 bases). Deletions cut 1 base from V and 5 bases from J, with 8 bases between. Germline values: CDR1 LNHNV, CDR2 YYDKDF (reference sequence). The CDR3 runs to 14 residues. The CDR3 bases are TGTGCCACCAGCAGAGGACAGCCGACCGGGGAGCTGTTTTTT. Translation gives CATSRGQPTGELFF.

The genes are TRBV3-1 (or the pseudogene TRBV3-2) and TRBJ2-1; tentatively, D is TRBD1 (6 bases). Germline assignment: CDR1 LGHDT and CDR2 YNNKEL (reference sequence). The CDR3 consists of 15 residues. V was shortened by 2 bases and J by 3 bases, with 11 bases between the two germline ends. The CDR3 here is CASSQRQVYYNEQFF. The CDR3 coding sequence is TGTGCCAGCAGCCAACGACAGGTGTACTACAATGAGCAGTTCTTC.

This clone was counted once. This chain connects TRBV3-1 (or the pseudogene TRBV3-2) to TRBJ2-3; D remains ambiguous. Per germline, CDR1 LGHDT and CDR2 YNNKEL (reference sequence). V was clipped by 0 bases and J by 2 bases, with 9 bases between them. The CDR3 totals 15 residues. CDR3 region: CASSQDSDFTDTQYF. The CDR3 bases are TGTGCCAGCAGCCAAGACAGCGACTTCACAGATACGCAGTATTTT.

The chain has TRBV7-2 and TRBJ2-7; 8 positions agree with TRBD1. Germline-derived CDR1 and CDR2 are SGHTA and FQGNSA. The CDR3 is made up of 14 amino acids. V was clipped by 5 bases and J by 2 bases; unmatched bases: 5. CDR3 sequence: CASSRGQGPYEQYF. CDR3 coding DNA: TGTGCCAGCAGCAGAGGACAGGGCCCCTACGAGCAGTACTTC.

The chain uses TRBV28 and TRBJ1-6, with 7 positions matching TRBD1. The germline V gene has CDR1 MDHEN and CDR2 SYDVKM. The CDR3 is 15 amino acids. V dropped 4 bases and J dropped 3; count of bases not matched to a gene: 3. The CDR3 coding sequence is TGTGCCAGCAGTTCGGGACAGCTCTATAATTCACCCCTCCACTTT. Protein: CASSSGQLYNSPLHF.

The V and J genes are TRBV5-1 and TRBJ2-6; 13 nucleotides agree with TRBD2. The CDR3 is 17 residues long. Germline-derived CDR1 and CDR2 are SGHRS and YFSETQ. V was clipped by 4 bases and J by 1 base; unmatched bases: 2. The CDR3: CASSRGLAGSGANVLTF. In DNA, the CDR3 is TGCGCCAGCAGCAGGGGACTAGCGGGGTCTGGGGCCAACGTCCTGACTTTC.

The chain has TRBV6-5 and TRBJ2-2, with TRBD2 matching over 8 bases. The V and J ends lost 7 bases and 1 base, in that order; junction bases with no gene match: 5. There are 15 residues in the CDR3. Germline V gene sequence: CDR1 MNHEY, CDR2 SVGAGI. CDR3 nucleotide sequence: TGTGCCAGCACCCGGACTAGCATGAACACCGGGGAGCTGTTTTTT. Its protein product is CASTRTSMNTGELFF.

This clone appeared a single time. V and J are TRBV19 and TRBJ1-4; 10 bases align to TRBD1. V was pared by 10 bases and J by 4 bases, with 9 bases of the junction left unmatched. The CDR3 is made up of 15 amino acids. The germline V gene has CDR1 LNHDA and CDR2 SQIVND (reference sequence). The CDR3 here is CATRDRGRVNEKLFF. The CDR3 coding sequence is TGTGCCACGCGGGACAGGGGCAGGGTTAATGAAAAACTGTTTTTT. Variable domain in full (rest from reference TRBV19 and TRBJ1-4): DGGITQSPKYLFRKEGQNVTLSCEQNLNHDAMYWYRQDPGQGLRLIYYSQIVNDFQKGDIAEGYSVSREKKESFPLTVTSAQKNPTAFYLCATRDRGRVNEKLFFGSGTQLSVL.

This clone was observed a single time. The chain links TRBV5-1 to TRBJ2-4, with TRBD2 identical over 7 bases. With V trimmed by 7 bases and J by 6 bases, 7 bases remained unmatched. This CDR3 region has 13 residues. Germline lookup yields CDR1 SGHRS and CDR2 YFSETQ. CDR3 nucleotide sequence: TGCGCCAGCGGACTCCGGGAGGCAAACATTCAGTACTTC. Protein: CASGLREANIQYF.

This chain links TRBV5-6 with TRBJ1-1; D is uncertain. V lost 2 bases, J lost 3 bases, and 11 bases lay in between. Germline V lookup: CDR1 SGHDT, CDR2 YYEEEE. The CDR3 runs 14 residues. The CDR3 is CASSFFLLDTEAFF. DNA for the CDR3: TGTGCCAGCAGCTTCTTTCTCTTAGACACTGAAGCTTTCTTT.

V usage is TRBV28 and J usage is TRBJ2-3; TRBD1 is a possible D gene (6 bases). Trimming stripped 4 bases from V and 3 bases from J, with 20 bases between. The germline CDR1 and CDR2 sequences are MDHEN and SYDVKM. The CDR3 contains 17 residues. CDR3 nucleotide sequence: TGTGCCAGCAGTTCCCCCCGGGACAATAATAGAACAGATACGCAGTATTTT. Amino acids: CASSSPRDNNRTDTQYF.

The chain recombines TRBV6-4 with TRBJ2-1, with D possibly TRBD2 on 5 matching bases. The length of the CDR3 is 17 residues. CDR1 and CDR2 from the germline V gene are MRHNA and SNTAGT. V shed 3 bases and J shed 4 bases, with 19 bases lying between them. CDR3 region: CASSEVAGPPRYNEQFF. For the CDR3, the DNA is TGTGCCAGCAGTGAAGTGGCGGGTCCCCCGAGGTACAATGAGCAGTTCTTC.

V gene TRBV2 combines with J gene TRBJ1-1, with TRBD1 as a possible D gene (6 bases). The V gene's germline CDR1 is SNHLY and CDR2 FYNNEI. V was shortened by 11 bases and J by 5 bases, with 18 bases between the two germline ends. This CDR3 is 13 amino acids long. CDR3 sequence: CAGKQGLETEAFF. Here the CDR3 DNA reads TGTGCCGGAAAACAGGGTCTGGAAACTGAAGCTTTCTTT.

The rearrangement uses TRBV28 and TRBJ2-7, with D perhaps TRBD2 (5 bases). Germline CDR1 reads MDHEN; CDR2 reads SYDVKM. This CDR3 spans 15 amino acids. V shed 5 bases and J shed 5 bases, with 19 bases lying between them. CDR3 residues: CASSPRDSLPHEQYF. CDR3 sequence (DNA): TGTGCCAGCAGTCCCCGGGATTCTCTACCTCACGAGCAGTACTTC.

The rearrangement uses TRBV5-1 and TRBJ1-1; 9 bases align to TRBD1. This CDR3 spans 16 amino acids. Germline CDR1 reads SGHRS; CDR2 reads YFSETQ. With V trimmed by 2 bases and J by 1 base, 6 bases remained unmatched. The CDR3: CASSFGDRATNTEAFF. The CDR3 DNA follows: TGCGCCAGCAGCTTTGGGGACAGGGCGACGAACACTGAAGCTTTCTTT.

V is TRBV5-1 and J is TRBJ2-7, with D possibly being TRBD2 (5 bases). The V gene's germline CDR1 is SGHRS and CDR2 YFSETQ. Trimming left V 4 bases short and J 2 bases short, with 10 bases between. CDR3 length: 13 amino acids. CDR3 DNA sequence: TGCGCCAGCAGCCCGGAGGCAGCCTACGAGCAGTACTTC. It specifies CASSPEAAYEQYF.

The rearrangement links TRBV30 to TRBJ1-2, with D hard to call. V lost 2 bases and J 5 bases, leaving 24 bases between the germline ends. This CDR3 has 17 residues. The V gene's germline CDR1 is GTSNPN and CDR2 SVGIG (reference sequence). CDR3 coding DNA: TGTGCCTGGAGTCGGGGATGGGGAGCTCCCTCCCCTTATGGCTACACCTTC. It specifies CAWSRGWGAPSPYGYTF.

This chain links TRBV3-1 (or the pseudogene TRBV3-2) with TRBJ2-7; possible D gene TRBD2, 6 bases. Trimming pared 4 bases from V and 4 bases from J, leaving 11 bases between. In germline, CDR1 is LGHDT, CDR2 YNNKEL (reference sequence). This CDR3 comprises 13 residues. The CDR3 coding sequence is TGTGCCAGCAGCCCGCCGGGAGTATACGAGCAGTACTTC. Its translation is CASSPPGVYEQYF.

V and J are TRBV6-5 and TRBJ1-5; 10 nucleotides match TRBD1. The CDR3 is 15 residues long. In germline, CDR1 is MNHEY, CDR2 SVGAGI. With V trimmed by 4 bases and J by 7 bases, 7 bases remained unmatched. CDR3 amino acids: CASSWDRGDGQPQHF. The CDR3 bases are TGTGCCAGCAGTTGGGACAGGGGAGACGGGCAGCCCCAGCATTTT.

A remark on this clone: Other DNA variants within this sample encode the same CDR3. The V gene is TRBV11-3, the J gene TRBJ2-7; the D is unclear. With 1 base removed from V and 3 bases from J, the gap between germline ends came to 7 bases. CDR1 and CDR2 from the germline V gene are SGHNT and YENEEA. This CDR3 is built from 13 residues. The CDR3, as DNA: TGTGCCAGCAGCTTAGGGCAGGACTACGAGCAGTACTTC. Amino acid sequence: CASSLGQDYEQYF. Using reference TRBV11-3 and TRBJ2-7 for the parts outside the CDR3, the full variable domain is EAGVVQSPRYKIIEKKQPVAFWCNPISGHNTLYWYLQNLGQGPELLIRYENEEAVDDSQLPKDRFSAERLKGVDSTLKIQPAELGDSAVYLCASSLGQDYEQYFGPGTRLTVT.